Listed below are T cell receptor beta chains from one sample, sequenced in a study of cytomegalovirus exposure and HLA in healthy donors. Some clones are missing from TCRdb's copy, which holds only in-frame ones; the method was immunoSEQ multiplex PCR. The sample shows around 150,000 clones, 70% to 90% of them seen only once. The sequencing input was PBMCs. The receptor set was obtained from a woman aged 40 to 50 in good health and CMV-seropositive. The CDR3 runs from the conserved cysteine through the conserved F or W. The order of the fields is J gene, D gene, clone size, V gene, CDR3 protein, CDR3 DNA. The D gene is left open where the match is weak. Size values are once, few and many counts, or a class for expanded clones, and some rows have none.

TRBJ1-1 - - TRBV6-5 CASSFSRDTEAFF TGTGCCAGCAGTTTTAGCAGGGACACTGAAGCTTTCTTT
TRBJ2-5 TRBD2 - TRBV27 CASTNRAGGGETQYF TGTGCCAGCACCAACCGTGCGGGGGGAGGTGAGACCCAGTACTTC
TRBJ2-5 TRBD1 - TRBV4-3 CASSLGRGLETQYF TGCGCCAGCAGTCTGGGCAGGGGGCTGGAGACCCAGTACTTC
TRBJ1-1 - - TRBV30 CALTGFNTEAFF TGTGCCTTAACAGGATTTAACACTGAAGCTTTCTTT
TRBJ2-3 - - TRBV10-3 CAISDSTGRDTQYF TGTGCCATCAGTGACTCCACCGGGAGAGATACGCAGTATTTT
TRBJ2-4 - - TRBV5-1 CASSLGQTKNIQYF TGCGCCAGCAGCTTGGGGCAAACCAAAAACATTCAGTACTTC
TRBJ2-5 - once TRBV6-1 CASSEAQKTQYF TGTGCCAGCAGTGAAGCGCAGAAGACCCAGTACTTC
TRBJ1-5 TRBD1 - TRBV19 CASSIELAGTGNQPQHF TGTGCCAGTAGTATAGAATTGGCCGGGACAGGGAATCAGCCCCAGCATTTT
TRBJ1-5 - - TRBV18 CASSGLRSNQPQHF TGTGCCAGCTCAGGGTTGAGGAGCAATCAGCCCCAGCATTTT
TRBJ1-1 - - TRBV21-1 CASSSTSGGDGYTEAFF TGTGCCAGCAGTTCTACCTCCGGGGGGGACGGTTACACTGAAGCTTTCTTT
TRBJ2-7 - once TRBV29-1 CSVVGSEGSDPYEQYF TGCAGCGTTGTGGGCAGCGAGGGCTCGGATCCCTACGAGCAGTACTTC
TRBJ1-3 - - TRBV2 CASSEAAGAGNTIYF TGTGCCAGCAGTGAAGCGGCGGGGGCTGGAAACACCATATATTTT
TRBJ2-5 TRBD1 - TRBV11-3 CASSLGWTGKETQYF TGTGCCAGCAGCTTAGGCTGGACAGGAAAAGAGACCCAGTACTTC
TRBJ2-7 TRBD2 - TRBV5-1 CASGTSGGFSGEQYF TGCGCCAGCGGGACTAGCGGGGGGTTCTCTGGTGAGCAGTACTTC
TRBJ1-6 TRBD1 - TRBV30 CAHRQGGLLHF TGTGCCCACCGACAGGGAGGTCTCCTCCACTTT
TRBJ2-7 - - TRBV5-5 CASSLVQVDRVVYEQYF TGTGCCAGCAGCTTGGTACAGGTAGATCGAGTGGTTTACGAGCAGTACTTC
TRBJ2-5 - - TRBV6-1 CASSDTSIKIQYF TGTGCCAGCAGTGACACTAGCATTAAAATCCAGTACTTC
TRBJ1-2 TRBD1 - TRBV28 CASNTGQGINYGYTF TGTGCCAGCAATACGGGACAGGGAATTAACTATGGCTACACCTTC
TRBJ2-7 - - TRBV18 CASSPVVGQSSYEQYF TGTGCCAGCTCTCCGGTGGTTGGTCAAAGCTCCTACGAGCAGTACTTC
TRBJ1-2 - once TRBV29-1 CSVARQGNGYTF TGCAGCGTTGCCCGGCAGGGGAATGGCTACACCTTC
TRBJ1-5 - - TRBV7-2 CASSLDTYSNQPQHF TGTGCCAGCAGCTTGGACACTTATAGCAATCAGCCCCAGCATTTT
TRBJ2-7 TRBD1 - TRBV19 CASSGQGYEQYF TGTGCCAGTAGTGGACAGGGCTACGAGCAGTACTTC
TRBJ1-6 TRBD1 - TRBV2 CASRSGQGKSPLHF TGTGCCAGCAGATCCGGACAGGGGAAATCACCCCTCCACTTT
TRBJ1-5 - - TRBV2 CASSGTGDQPQHF TGTGCCAGCAGCGGGACGGGGGATCAGCCCCAGCATTTT
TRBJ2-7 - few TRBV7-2 CASSFGGEIYEQYF TGTGCCAGCAGCTTTGGCGGGGAAATCTACGAGCAGTACTTC
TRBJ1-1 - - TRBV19 CASSIAAQGEAFF TGTGCCAGTAGTATAGCGGCCCAGGGTGAAGCTTTCTTT
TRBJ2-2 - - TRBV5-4 CASSLSLGDTGELFF TGTGCCAGCAGCCTGTCCCTAGGCGACACCGGGGAGCTGTTTTTT
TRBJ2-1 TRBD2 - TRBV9 CASSVESSGSSYNEQFF TGTGCCAGCAGCGTAGAATCTAGCGGGAGCTCCTACAATGAGCAGTTCTTC